These T cell receptor beta chains were read from a single sample in a study of identifying expanded T cells in peripheral blood. Sequenced by immunoSEQ multiplex PCR; TCRdb stores in-frame clones only, minus some. This repertoire shows some 78,000 clones, 84% found once; its top ten account for 15% to 20%. Sequenced: blood. These receptors originate from a person between 18 and 69 years old in good health. Each CDR3 is given with its conserved first and last residue. D genes are given only for firm matches. Not every row has a clone size; where given, it reads once, few, many or a size class.

D	size	V	J	length	DNA	CDR3
NA	NA	TRBV10-3	TRBJ2-7	14	TGTGCCATCAAAATAGCTTCTAGCTCCTACGAGCAGTACTTC	CAIKIASSSYEQYF
NA	NA	TRBV30	TRBJ2-1	15	TGTGCCTGGTCGGTAGCTGTAGCCTCCTACAATGAGCAGTTCTTC	CAWSVAVASYNEQFF
TRBD2	NA	TRBV7-2	TRBJ2-1	15	TGTGCCAGCACTCCTTGGCGGGAGGCCCCTAGAGAGCAGTTCTTC	CASTPWREAPREQFF
TRBD2	NA	TRBV7-8	TRBJ2-7	14	TGTGCCAGCAGCCCGGGAGGGACCCCCTACGAGCAGTACTTC	CASSPGGTPYEQYF
NA	NA	TRBV14	TRBJ2-5	12	TGTGCCAGCAGCCAAGCTGGCGAGACCCAGTACTTC	CASSQAGETQYF
NA	NA	TRBV1	TRBJ2-7	18	TGCACCAGCAGCCTACGCATCGAGGGAAGACGGGAGATATACGAGCAGTACTTC	CTSSLRIEGRREIYEQYF
NA	NA	TRBV7-5	TRBJ1-4	18	TGTGCCAGAAGCTTAGCTTTCCTACGGACAGGGCTCCTTGAAAAACTGTTTTTT	CARSLAFLRTGLLEKLFF
NA	NA	TRBV5-1	TRBJ1-1	13	TGCGCCAGCAGCTTGGATCCGAACACTGAAGCTTTCTTT	CASSLDPNTEAFF
NA	NA	TRBV5-8	TRBJ2-6	16	TGTGCCAGCAGCTTCGGGGTCTACTCTGGGGCCAACGTCCTGACTTTC	CASSFGVYSGANVLTF
TRBD1	NA	TRBV2	TRBJ2-1	14	TGTGCCAGCAGTACTGGACAGGGGGTCGGTGAGCAGTTCTTC	CASSTGQGVGEQFF
NA	NA	TRBV28	TRBJ2-5	13	TGTGCCAGCAGTTTGGAGCAGCAAGAGACCCAGTACTTC	CASSLEQQETQYF
NA	NA	TRBV15	TRBJ2-2	11	TGTGCCACCAGCAGAGACGGGGAGCTGTTTTTT	CATSRDGELFF
NA	NA	TRBV7-8	TRBJ2-7	13	TGTGCCAGCGCCCAGATTCAATCCGGCGAGCAGTACTTC	CASAQIQSGEQYF
NA	NA	TRBV14	TRBJ1-1	13	TGTGCCAGCAGCCTTCAGGGGACCACTGAAGCTTTCTTT	CASSLQGTTEAFF
NA	NA	TRBV27	TRBJ1-4	14	TGTGCCAGCAGCAGACAGGCAACTAATGAAAAACTGTTTTTT	CASSRQATNEKLFF
NA	NA	TRBV5-5	TRBJ2-1	12	TGTGCCAGCAGCCCCCTCGGTTTAGAGCAGTTCTTC	CASSPLGLEQFF
TRBD1	NA	TRBV7-2	TRBJ2-1	16	TGTGCCAGCAGCTCCCCGAGGGACAGGTTCTACAATGAGCAGTTCTTC	CASSSPRDRFYNEQFF
NA	NA	TRBV9	TRBJ2-5	12	TGTGCCAGCAGCCAAGTTCCGGAGACCCAGTACTTC	CASSQVPETQYF
NA	NA	TRBV10-3	TRBJ2-6	17	TGTGCCATCAAAAGTTCAGGGGCTGGCGCTGGGGCCAACGTCCTGACTTTC	CAIKSSGAGAGANVLTF
NA	NA	TRBV6-5	TRBJ2-7	14	TGTGCCAGCAGCCTAGCACAGACAAGGTACGAGCAGTACTTC	CASSLAQTRYEQYF
TRBD1	once	TRBV6-4	TRBJ1-1	15	TGTGCCAGCAGAAAAGACAGGGCCCCGAGGACTGAAGCTTTCTTT	CASRKDRAPRTEAFF
NA	NA	TRBV4-3	TRBJ2-1	15	TGCGCCAGCAGCCAAGATCAGGGGAGCCCCAATGAGCAGTTCTTC	CASSQDQGSPNEQFF
NA	NA	TRBV28	TRBJ1-5	16	TGTGCCAGCAGTCCTATGAGTTTTCTCAGCAATCAGCCCCAGCATTTT	CASSPMSFLSNQPQHF
TRBD1	NA	TRBV7-3	TRBJ1-1	19	TGTGCCAGCAGTGAATCGGGCCCCGGGACAGGGTTAGCGAACACTGAAGCTTTCTTT	CASSESGPGTGLANTEAFF
TRBD2	NA	TRBV4-2	TRBJ2-3	15	TGTGCCAGCAGCCAAGGGGAGCGGGAGACAGATACGCAGTATTTT	CASSQGERETDTQYF
NA	NA	TRBV6-1	TRBJ2-7	14	TGTGCCAGCAGTGGCGGGAAAAGCTCCTACGAGCAGTACTTC	CASSGGKSSYEQYF
NA	NA	TRBV7-8	TRBJ2-2	15	TGTGCCAGCAGCTTACCCCGGGGGCGCACCGGGGAGCTGTTTTTT	CASSLPRGRTGELFF
TRBD1	NA	TRBV28	TRBJ1-3	16	TGTGCCAGCAGAACAGGGGTATCGGGCGCTGGAAACACCATATATTTT	CASRTGVSGAGNTIYF
NA	once	TRBV7-3	TRBJ2-2	15	TGTGCCAGCAGCTTAAACACAGGGAGCACCGGGGAGCTGTTTTTT	CASSLNTGSTGELFF
NA	medium-sized	TRBV6-5	TRBJ1-5	15	TGTGCCAGCAGTTACACATTTAGGGGTAATCAGCCCCAGCATTTT	CASSYTFRGNQPQHF
NA	NA	TRBV30	TRBJ2-2	12	TGTGCCTGGAGTCGACACCCCGGGGAGCTGTTTTTT	CAWSRHPGELFF
TRBD2	NA	TRBV13	TRBJ2-3	17	TGTGCCAGCAGCGCCCGGACTAGCGGGAGTGGGGCAGATACGCAGTATTTT	CASSARTSGSGADTQYF
NA	NA	TRBV7-8	TRBJ2-5	13	TGTGCCAGCAGCTTAGACCAACAAGAGACCCAGTACTTC	CASSLDQQETQYF
NA	NA	TRBV2	TRBJ1-4	15	TGTGCCAGCAGGGGTACGGACAGCCCCAATGAAAAACTGTTTTTT	CASRGTDSPNEKLFF
NA	NA	TRBV19	TRBJ1-5	14	TGTGCCAGTAGTATAGTTGGGGAGGATCAGCCCCAGCATTTT	CASSIVGEDQPQHF
NA	NA	TRBV5-1	TRBJ2-2	16	TGCGCCAGCAGCTTGGACGGGGGAGCGTGGAACGGGGAGCTGTTTTTT	CASSLDGGAWNGELFF
NA	NA	TRBV5-6	TRBJ2-3	14	TGTGCCAGCAGCTTGTACAGGGCCACAGATACGCAGTATTTT	CASSLYRATDTQYF
TRBD1	NA	TRBV7-9	TRBJ2-3	17	TGTGCCAGCAGCTTAGGTCTTACAGGGGATAGCACAGATACGCAGTATTTT	CASSLGLTGDSTDTQYF
NA	NA	TRBV5-6	TRBJ1-1	16	TGTGCCAGCAGCTTGGTCACAGTAGTAATGAACACTGAAGCTTTCTTT	CASSLVTVVMNTEAFF
NA	NA	TRBV14	TRBJ2-5	13	TGTGCCAGCAGCCAGGACCTTGGTGAGACCCAGTACTTC	CASSQDLGETQYF
TRBD2	NA	TRBV4-3	TRBJ2-5	15	TGCGCCAGCAGCCAAGAGGGACTAGCGGGAGGCGCTCAGTACTTC	CASSQEGLAGGAQYF
NA	NA	TRBV7-3	TRBJ2-6	15	TGTGCCAGCAGCTTGGGACCCACTGGGGCCAACGTCCTGACTTTC	CASSLGPTGANVLTF
TRBD2	NA	TRBV10-3	TRBJ2-7	15	TGTGCCATCAGTGAGTCGGGCCTAGCGGCCTACGAGCAGTACTTC	CAISESGLAAYEQYF
TRBD2	NA	TRBV19	TRBJ2-7	14	TGTGCCAGTAGTTCAGCGGGAGGGATCTACGAGCAGTACTTC	CASSSAGGIYEQYF
NA	NA	TRBV18	TRBJ2-1	15	TGTGCCAGCTCACCGTACGACAGTTTCCTCGATGAGCAGTTCTTC	CASSPYDSFLDEQFF
TRBD1	NA	TRBV4-1	TRBJ1-6	16	TGCGCCAGCAGCCAAGTACGGGACAGCTCGAATTCACCCCTCCACTTT	CASSQVRDSSNSPLHF
TRBD2	NA	TRBV4-3	TRBJ2-3	16	TGCGCCAGCAGCCAAGAAGCTAGCGGGTCCACAGATACGCAGTATTTT	CASSQEASGSTDTQYF
NA	NA	TRBV5-1	TRBJ2-2	14	TGCGCCAGCAGCTTGTCGCCGAACACCGGGGAGCTGTTTTTT	CASSLSPNTGELFF
NA	NA	TRBV5-1	TRBJ2-3	13	TGCGCCAGCAGCCCAGGGACCACAGATACGCAGTATTTT	CASSPGTTDTQYF
NA	NA	TRBV6-6	TRBJ2-3	14	TGTGCCAGCAGTTACTCCTCCAGCACAGATACGCAGTATTTT	CASSYSSSTDTQYF
TRBD2	once	TRBV7-2	TRBJ2-3	16	TGTGCCAGCAGCTTATTTTATCGGGAGGGCGCAGATACGCAGTATTTT	CASSLFYREGADTQYF
NA	few	TRBV7-2	TRBJ1-4	15	TGTGCCAGCAGCTTAGCTAAGGGGGTTGGTGAAAAACTGTTTTTT	CASSLAKGVGEKLFF
TRBD1	NA	TRBV25-1	TRBJ1-5	14	TGTGCCAGCAGTACAGGGGGCGGCAATCAGCCCCAGCATTTT	CASSTGGGNQPQHF
NA	NA	TRBV6-5	TRBJ1-5	14	TGTGCCAGCAGTTACGGGGGAGGGGGTCAGCCCCAGCATTTT	CASSYGGGGQPQHF
NA	NA	TRBV28	TRBJ1-2	20	TGTGCCAGCAGTTTAAACCCCCGGGGGGGTTTTAGCCGTTTTCACTATGGCTACACCTTC	CASSLNPRGGFSRFHYGYTF
TRBD1	NA	TRBV9	TRBJ2-7	15	TGTGCCAGCAGCGCGGGACAGGGATTCTCCTACGAGCAGTACTTC	CASSAGQGFSYEQYF
TRBD2	NA	TRBV28	TRBJ2-1	14	TGTGCCAGCAGTTTAGCCCTAGCGGGAGACCGGGCGTTCTTC	CASSLALAGDRAFF
NA	NA	TRBV28	TRBJ1-3	14	TGTGCCAGCAGCCTGGCAGGGCTTGGAAACACCATATATTTT	CASSLAGLGNTIYF
TRBD2	NA	TRBV5-1	TRBJ2-7	16	TGCGCCAGCAGCTTGGGTCTCGCCAGCGGGATCTACGAGCAGTACTTC	CASSLGLASGIYEQYF